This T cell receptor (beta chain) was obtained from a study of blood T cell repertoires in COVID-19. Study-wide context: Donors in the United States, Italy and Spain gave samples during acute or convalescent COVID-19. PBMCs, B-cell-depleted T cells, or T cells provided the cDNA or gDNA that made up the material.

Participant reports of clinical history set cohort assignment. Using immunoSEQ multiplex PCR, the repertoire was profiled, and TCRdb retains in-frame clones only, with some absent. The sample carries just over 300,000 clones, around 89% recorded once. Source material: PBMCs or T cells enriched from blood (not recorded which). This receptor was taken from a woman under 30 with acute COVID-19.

This CDR3 reads CSASRLNYWTGNQPQHF. Here the CDR3 DNA reads TGCAGTGCTAGTAGGTTAAACTACTGGACAGGCAATCAGCCCCAGCATTTT. The chain recombines TRBV20-1 with TRBJ1-5; D might be TRBD1 (6 bases). There are 17 residues in the CDR3. Germline V lookup: CDR1 DFQATT, CDR2 SNEGSKA (reference sequence). The V end was cut by 3 bases, the J end by 2 bases, with 20 bases between.